A single sample is the source of the 10 T cell receptor beta chains below, sequenced in a study of beta chain features in type 1 diabetes. These receptors are not linked to any known antigen. Study-level results: Patients with Type 1 diabetes showed moderately but significantly shorter TCRB CDR3s in all four CD4+ subsets.

The authors reverse transcribed all of the isolated RNA, so sequencing captured expressed TCRB transcripts. The protocol was immunoSEQ multiplex PCR, while the TCRdb copy is restricted to in-frame clones and leaves out a portion. Among under 250,000 clones, approximately 15% were seen once, and the ten largest hold about 0.019%. The sequenced sample consisted of naive CD4+ T cells from blood. Receptor source: a man aged 25 to 40 with type 1 diabetes.

As regards this clone: The same CDR3 is also encoded by other DNA sequences in this sample. The chain has TRBV18 and TRBJ2-5; no firm D call. Trimming cost V 0 bases and J 2 bases, with 7 bases left between them. The CDR3 is made up of 14 amino acids. In germline, CDR1 is KGHSH, CDR2 LQKENI. CDR3 amino acids: CASSPPGQQETQYF. The CDR3, as DNA: TGTGCCAGCTCACCACCTGGCCAACAAGAGACCCAGTACTTC.

This clone was detected only a few times. The V gene is TRBV9, the J gene TRBJ2-3; the D gene is possibly TRBD2 (5 bases). With 0 bases removed from V and 2 bases from J, the gap between germline ends came to 10 bases. Germline V CDR1 and CDR2: SGDLS, YYNGEE. The CDR3 covers 15 residues. In DNA, the CDR3 is TGTGCCAGCAGCGTAGGAGAGGGATACACAGATACGCAGTATTTT. Protein product: CASSVGEGYTDTQYF.

This clone was detected only a few times. The rearrangement uses TRBV4-1 and TRBJ1-1; D unresolved. The CDR3 has 15 amino acids. V was pared by 4 bases and J by 0 bases, with 12 bases between. CDR1 and CDR2 (germline): MGHRA, YSYEKL. The CDR3 sequence is CASSPRVGMNTEAFF. CDR3 sequence (DNA): TGCGCCAGCAGCCCGCGGGTCGGGATGAACACTGAAGCTTTCTTT.

This sequence joins TRBV7-9 and TRBJ2-3; D might be TRBD1 (6 bases). There are 14 residues in the CDR3. Germline values: CDR1 SEHNR, CDR2 FQNEAQ (reference sequence). V dropped 4 bases and J dropped 5 bases, with 13 bases sitting between them. CDR3 bases: TGTGCCAGCAGCTCAGGACGAGGGGGAGATACGCAGTATTTT. Amino acid sequence: CASSSGRGGDTQYF.

V is TRBV19 and J is TRBJ2-2; TRBD2 matches 12 bases. Germline values: CDR1 LNHDA, CDR2 SQIVND (reference sequence). The CDR3 consists of 18 residues. Trimming removed 6 bases from V and 4 bases from J; junction bases left unmatched: 12. CDR3 bases: TGTGCCAGTAGCCCCGCCCCAACTAGCGGGGGGCCCACCGGGGAGCTGTTTTTT. It translates to CASSPAPTSGGPTGELFF.

The chain links TRBV20-1 to TRBJ1-1, with no clear D. Germline CDR1 DFQATT, CDR2 SNEGSKA (reference sequence). The CDR3 covers 10 residues. V was shortened by 3 bases and J by 8 bases, with 7 bases between the two germline ends. In DNA form, the CDR3 reads TGCAGTGCTAGTGACGGGGAAGCTTTCTTT. The encoded protein is CSASDGEAFF.

This clone was counted only a few times. The V and J genes are TRBV5-4 and TRBJ2-7; D might be TRBD1 (5 bases). The CDR3 is 14 amino acids. The germline V and J ends were trimmed by 1 base and 4 bases, with 12 bases remaining between them. Per germline, CDR1 SGHNT and CDR2 YYREEE (reference sequence). The CDR3 nucleotides are TGTGCCAGCAGCTTGCCGGACAAAACGTACGAGCAGTACTTC. This encodes CASSLPDKTYEQYF. Full variable domain (missing parts from reference TRBV5-4 and TRBJ2-7): ETGVTQSPTHLIKTRGQQVTLRCSSQSGHNTVSWYQQALGQGPQFIFQYYREEENGRGNFPPRFSGLQFPNYSSELNVNALELDDSALYLCASSLPDKTYEQYFGPGTRLTVT.

This clone was observed a few times. CDR3 DNA sequence: TGTGCCAGCAGCAAAGGGACACTAAGCACAGATACGCAGTATTTT. Residues: CASSKGTLSTDTQYF. V and J are TRBV7-2 and TRBJ2-3; maybe TRBD1 (6 bases). The CDR3 runs 15 residues. CDR1 is SGHTA, CDR2 FQGNSA, per germline. V was shortened by 5 bases and J by 0 bases, with 12 bases between the two germline ends.

The CDR3 here is CSAANEGGELFF. DNA for the CDR3: TGCAGCGCCGCCAATGAGGGCGGGGAGCTGTTTTTT. The rearrangement uses TRBV29-1 and TRBJ2-2, with D possibly matching TRBD2 (5 bases). CDR3 length equals 12 residues. From germline, CDR1 is SQVTM and CDR2 ANQGSEA. V lost 7 bases to trimming and J lost 7 bases, with 13 bases between them.

The chain uses TRBV27 and TRBJ1-6; tentatively, D is TRBD1 (5 bases). Germline CDR1 is MNHEY and CDR2 is SMNVEV (reference sequence). V lost 3 bases to trimming and J lost 5 bases, with 11 bases between them. The CDR3 has 15 residues. CDR3 DNA: TGTGCCAGCAGTTTGGAGGGACTTCATAATTCACCCCTCCACTTT. Its protein is CASSLEGLHNSPLHF.